The sequence of this T cell receptor (delta chain) was determined in a study of Vδ1+ human thymocytes. This clone was found a few times. Its antigen is still unknown. The study, taken as a whole, reports: Thymic TRG and TRD repertoires appeared highly polyclonal. Approximately 20% of thymic delta-chain sequences were Vdelta2, with few Vdelta3, unlike blood Vdelta1+ controls.

Sequences come from RNA converted to cDNA by reverse transcription. Multiplex PCR used pooled V-gene forward primers and a constant-region reverse primer to amplify CDR3s. TCRdb re-called the multiplex PCR reads with CATT. The profile shows about 75,000 delta-chain clones, around 35% of them singletons. This CDR3 comprises 21 residues. Germline V gene sequence: CDR1 TSWWSYY, CDR2 QGS. V gave up 2 bases and J gave up 3 bases; unmatched junction bases: 18. Sequences were obtained from Vdelta1+ gamma-delta thymocytes from the thymus. This sample's subset: FACS-sorted CD3+ TCRalphabeta- TCRVdelta1+ TCRVdelta2- thymocytes. This sequence originates from a boy in the first two years of life who had congenital heart surgery. The V call is TRDV1, the J call TRDJ1, with 13 nucleotides matching TRDD3. The CDR3 spells CALGECLSGPNWGIRSDKLIF. In DNA form, the CDR3 reads TGTGCTCTTGGGGAATGCCTCTCGGGGCCTAACTGGGGGATACGCTCCGATAAACTCATCTTT.